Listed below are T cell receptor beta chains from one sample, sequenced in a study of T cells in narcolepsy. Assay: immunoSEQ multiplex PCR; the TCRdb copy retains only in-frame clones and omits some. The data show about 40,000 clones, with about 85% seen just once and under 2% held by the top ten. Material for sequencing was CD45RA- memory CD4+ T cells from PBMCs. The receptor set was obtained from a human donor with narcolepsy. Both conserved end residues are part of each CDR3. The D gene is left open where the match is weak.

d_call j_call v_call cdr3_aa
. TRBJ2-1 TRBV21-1 CASSEGENEQFF
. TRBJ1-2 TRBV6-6 CASRKTLTNYGYTF
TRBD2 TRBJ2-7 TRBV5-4 CASSNEGLAGGLEQYF
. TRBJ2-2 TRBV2 CASSAPGGGGYTGELFF
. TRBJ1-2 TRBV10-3 CAISDRASNYGYTF
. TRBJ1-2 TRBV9 CASSVAIANYGYTF
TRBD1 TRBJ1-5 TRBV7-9 CASSPGQGAAQPQHF
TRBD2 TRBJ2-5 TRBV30 CAWSRTGTSGETQYF
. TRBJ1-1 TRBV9 CASSPRGGARNTEAFF
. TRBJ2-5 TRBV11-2 CASSLDQLGGTQYF
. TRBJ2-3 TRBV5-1 CASSSPRGTNANTQYF
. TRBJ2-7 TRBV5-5 CASSPWGLASYEQYF
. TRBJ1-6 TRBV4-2 CASSQDSGPNNSPLHF
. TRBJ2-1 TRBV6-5 CASSYSYWSDWQFF
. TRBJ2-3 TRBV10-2 CASSDQKGRTDTQYF
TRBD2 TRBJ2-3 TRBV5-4 CASSLESSGGAGTQYF
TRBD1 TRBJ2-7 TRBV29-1 CSGQTGPGEQYF
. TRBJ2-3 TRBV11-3 CASSPMSPGDTQYF
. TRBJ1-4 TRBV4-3 CASSYTPGTRGEKLFF
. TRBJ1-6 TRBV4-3 CASSQGSGEWTFYNSPLHF
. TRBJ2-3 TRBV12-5 CASGSLPTDTQYF
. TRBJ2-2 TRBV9 CASSVGQTSTGELFF
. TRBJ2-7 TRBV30 CAQAGARGNEQYF
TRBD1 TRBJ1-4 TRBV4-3 CASSQEGTGVEKLFF
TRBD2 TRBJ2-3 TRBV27 CASSRTSGRTDTQYF
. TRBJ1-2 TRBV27 CASSFQTGTANYGYTF
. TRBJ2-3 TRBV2 CASSEGLFTDTQYF
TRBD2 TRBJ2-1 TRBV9 CASSVASGGASEQFF
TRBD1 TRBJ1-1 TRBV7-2 CASSLGQMNTEAFF
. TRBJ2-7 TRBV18 CASSRGGPYYEQYF
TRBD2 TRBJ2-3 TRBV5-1 CASSFRAGGLDTQYF
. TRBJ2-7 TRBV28 CASSSPRRIYEQYF
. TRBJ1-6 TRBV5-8 CASSLVLQGSGSPLHF
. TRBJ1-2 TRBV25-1 CASSEQRVGGYTF
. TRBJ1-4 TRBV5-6 CASSLGAGTRKNEKLFF
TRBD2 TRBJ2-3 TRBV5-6 CASSFDGLGATDTQYF
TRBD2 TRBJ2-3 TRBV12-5 CASGWTSAADTQYF
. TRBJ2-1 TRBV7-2 CASSRGQSSSYNEQFF
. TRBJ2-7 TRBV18 CASSPTANPYEQYF
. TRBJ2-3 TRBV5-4 CASSTKSDDDTQYF
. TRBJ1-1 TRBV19 CASSPPPPRGGFEAFF
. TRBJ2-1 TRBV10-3 CAISVSNSYNEQFF
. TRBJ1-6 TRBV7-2 CASSPGAAGGPLHF
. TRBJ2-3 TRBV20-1 CSVEAPGTQYF
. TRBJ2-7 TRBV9 CASSRGNRGSYEQYF
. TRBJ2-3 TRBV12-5 CASGLQTSTDTQYF
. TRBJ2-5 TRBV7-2 CASSLANGAETQYF